The entry below gives a single T cell receptor beta chain sequence along with its context. Using a J-beta primer mix together with a sample-barcoded 5' primer, a second PCR was run for 7 to 11 cycles. Each CDR3 protein gets one entry after TCRdb re-called the 5' RACE reads with MiXCR. The sample shows roughly 1.7 million distinct CDR3 sequences, around 36% of them seen only once. Germline loops: CDR1 MGHRA, CDR2 YSYEKL. CDR3 size: 15 residues. V lost 1 base to trimming and J lost 4 bases; unmatched junction nucleotides: 3. These data belong to a study of blood T cells in healthy people across ages. Sequencing input: blood. The sequence came from a woman aged 25 to 39 in good health. The J gene is TRBJ1-1, the V gene TRBV4-1, with 10 positions matching TRBD1. The CDR3: CASSQADRGSTEAFF. As DNA, the CDR3 is TGCGCCAGCAGCCAAGCGGACAGGGGGAGCACTGAAGCTTTCTTT.